Below, 4 T cell receptor beta chains from the same sample are listed, as sequenced in a study of blood T cell repertoires in COVID-19. Only in-frame clones appear in the TCRdb table, and some are missing; sequencing was by immunoSEQ multiplex PCR. The table records under 200,000 clones, approximately 84% of them present only once. Sequencing used peripheral blood. The receptors stem from a human donor with acute or convalescent COVID-19. The donor label of this sample is uncertain.

The chain recombines TRBV2 with TRBJ2-3, with 9 bases lining up with TRBD2. Per germline, CDR1 SNHLY and CDR2 FYNNEI. The CDR3 length is 15 residues. V shed 7 bases, J shed 3 bases, and the junction held 8 bases outside the gene matches. CDR3 bases: TGTGCCAGCAATGGAGCGGGGGGAGGTACAGATACGCAGTATTTT. It encodes CASNGAGGGTDTQYF.

The genes are TRBV5-6 and TRBJ2-1; 9 nucleotides align to TRBD1. Germline CDR1 reads SGHDT; CDR2 reads YYEEEE. The trim removed 4 bases at V and 2 bases at J, leaving 4 bases unmatched. The CDR3 covers 15 residues. Here the CDR3 reads CASSPRDRAYNEQFF. CDR3 nucleotides: TGTGCCAGCAGCCCCCGGGACAGGGCCTACAATGAGCAGTTCTTC.

This rearrangement joins TRBV27 to TRBJ1-1, with TRBD1 matching 7 bases. Germline trimming cut 3 bases from V and 4 bases from J; bases unmatched to any gene: 8. The CDR3 has 15 amino acids. Germline V gene lookup returns CDR1 MNHEY and CDR2 SMNVEV (reference sequence). The CDR3 DNA reads TGTGCCAGCAGTTTTACAGGGGAGGAGAGCACTGAAGCTTTCTTT. The encoded protein is CASSFTGEESTEAFF.

This clone was seen only a few times. This chain links TRBV18 with TRBJ2-6; D is unresolved. Per germline, CDR1 KGHSH and CDR2 LQKENI. The V end lost 1 base, the J end lost 0 bases, and 10 bases lay between the germline ends. CDR3 length equals 17 residues. Here the CDR3 reads CASSPLSESSGANVLTF. CDR3 in DNA: TGTGCCAGCTCACCACTATCGGAGAGCTCTGGGGCCAACGTCCTGACTTTC.